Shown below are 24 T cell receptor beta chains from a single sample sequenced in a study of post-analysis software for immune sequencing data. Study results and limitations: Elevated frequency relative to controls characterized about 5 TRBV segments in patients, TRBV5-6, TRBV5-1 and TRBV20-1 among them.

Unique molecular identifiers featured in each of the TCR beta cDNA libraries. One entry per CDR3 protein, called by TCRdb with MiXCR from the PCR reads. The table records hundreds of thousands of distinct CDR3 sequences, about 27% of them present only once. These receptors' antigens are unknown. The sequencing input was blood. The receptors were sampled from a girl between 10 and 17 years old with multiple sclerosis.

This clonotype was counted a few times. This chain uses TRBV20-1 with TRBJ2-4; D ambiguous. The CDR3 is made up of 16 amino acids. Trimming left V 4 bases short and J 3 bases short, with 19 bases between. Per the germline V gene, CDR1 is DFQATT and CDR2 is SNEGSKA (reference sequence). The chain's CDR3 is CSAKTPFGIDKNIQYF. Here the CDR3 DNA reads TGCAGTGCTAAAACCCCATTTGGGATTGACAAAAACATTCAGTACTTC.

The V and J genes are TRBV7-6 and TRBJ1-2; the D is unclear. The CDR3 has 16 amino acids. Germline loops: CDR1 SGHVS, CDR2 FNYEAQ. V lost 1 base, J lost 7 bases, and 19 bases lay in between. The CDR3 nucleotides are TGTGCCAGCAGCTTAGATTTACCGCATCTTAGCGCTGGCTACACCTTC. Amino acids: CASSLDLPHLSAGYTF.

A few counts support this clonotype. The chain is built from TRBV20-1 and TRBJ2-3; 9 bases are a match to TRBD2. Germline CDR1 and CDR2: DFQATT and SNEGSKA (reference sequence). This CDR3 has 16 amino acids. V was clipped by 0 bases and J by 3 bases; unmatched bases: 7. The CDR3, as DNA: TGCAGTGCTAGAGATGGGAGAGCGGGAGGAACAGATACGCAGTATTTT. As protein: CSARDGRAGGTDTQYF.

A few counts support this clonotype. The CDR3 nucleotides are TGTGCCAGCGACGGTAACTATGGCTACACCTTC. It codes for CASDGNYGYTF. This chain connects TRBV2 to TRBJ1-2; no clear D gene. The CDR3 sequence is 11 residues long. Trimming shortened V by 8 bases and J by 1 base, and 5 bases separated the two germline ends. Looked up from germline, CDR1 is SNHLY and CDR2 is FYNNEI. The full variable domain, completed using reference TRBV2 and TRBJ1-2, is EPEVTQTPSHQVTQMGQEVILRCVPISNHLYFYWYRQILGQKVEFLVSFYNNEISEKSEIFDDQFSVERPDGSNFTLKIRSTKLEDSAMYFCASDGNYGYTFGSGTRLTVV.

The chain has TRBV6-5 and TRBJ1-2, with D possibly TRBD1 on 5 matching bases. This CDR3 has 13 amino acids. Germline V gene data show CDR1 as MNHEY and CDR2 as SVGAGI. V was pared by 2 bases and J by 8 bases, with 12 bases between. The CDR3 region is CASSYGGLEGYTF. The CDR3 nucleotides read TGTGCCAGCAGTTACGGGGGTCTAGAGGGCTACACCTTC.

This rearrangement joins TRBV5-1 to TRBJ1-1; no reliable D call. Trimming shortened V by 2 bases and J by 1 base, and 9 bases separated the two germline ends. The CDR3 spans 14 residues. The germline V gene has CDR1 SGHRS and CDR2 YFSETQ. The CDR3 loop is CASSFGVTNTEAFF. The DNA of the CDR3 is TGCGCCAGCAGCTTCGGAGTTACGAACACTGAAGCTTTCTTT.

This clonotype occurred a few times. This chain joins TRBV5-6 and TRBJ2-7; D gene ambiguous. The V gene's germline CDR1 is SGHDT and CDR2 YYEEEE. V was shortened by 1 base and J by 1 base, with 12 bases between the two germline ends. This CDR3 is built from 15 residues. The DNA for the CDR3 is TGTGCCAGCAGCTTGCCCCGACGGGCTTCCTACGAGCAGTACTTC. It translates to CASSLPRRASYEQYF.

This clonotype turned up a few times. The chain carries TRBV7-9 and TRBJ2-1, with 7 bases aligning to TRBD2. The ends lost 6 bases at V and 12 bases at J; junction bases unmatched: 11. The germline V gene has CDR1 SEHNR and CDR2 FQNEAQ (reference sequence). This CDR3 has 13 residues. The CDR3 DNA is TGTGCCAGCAGTGTCGGTCCAAAGCGGGGGCAGTTCTTC. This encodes CASSVGPKRGQFF.

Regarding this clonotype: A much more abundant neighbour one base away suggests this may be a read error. Written as DNA, the CDR3 is TGCAGCGTTGGACCTAACACAGTTACGCAGTATTTT. Encoded protein: CSVGPNTVTQYF. J is TRBJ2-3 and V is TRBV29-1; D is unresolved. There are 12 residues in the CDR3. CDR1 and CDR2 (germline): SQVTM, ANQGSEA.

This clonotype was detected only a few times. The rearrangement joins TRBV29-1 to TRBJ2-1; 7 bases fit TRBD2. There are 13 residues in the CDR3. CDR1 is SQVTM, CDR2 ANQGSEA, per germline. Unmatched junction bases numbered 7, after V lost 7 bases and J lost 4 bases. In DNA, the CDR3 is TGCAGCGCCGGGCGGGAGTCTTACAATGAGCAGTTCTTC. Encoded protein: CSAGRESYNEQFF.

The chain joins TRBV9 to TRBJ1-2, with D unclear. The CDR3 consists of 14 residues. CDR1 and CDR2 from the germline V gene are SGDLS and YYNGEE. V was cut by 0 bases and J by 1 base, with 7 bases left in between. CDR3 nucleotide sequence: TGTGCCAGCAGCGTAGCTCCGGTTAACTATGGCTACACCTTC. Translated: CASSVAPVNYGYTF.

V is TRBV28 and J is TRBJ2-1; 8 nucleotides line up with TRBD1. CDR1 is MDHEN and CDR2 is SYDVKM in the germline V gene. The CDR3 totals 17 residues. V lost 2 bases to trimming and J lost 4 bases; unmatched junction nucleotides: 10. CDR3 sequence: CASSLDYTGTGYNEQFF. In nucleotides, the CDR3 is TGTGCCAGCAGTTTAGATTATACCGGGACAGGATACAATGAGCAGTTCTTC.

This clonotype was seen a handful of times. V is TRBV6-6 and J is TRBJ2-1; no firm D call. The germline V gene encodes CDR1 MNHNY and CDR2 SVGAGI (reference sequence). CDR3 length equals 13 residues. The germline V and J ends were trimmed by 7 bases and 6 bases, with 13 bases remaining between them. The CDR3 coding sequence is TGTGCCAGCAACCCAACAATGCCCAATGAGCAGTTCTTC. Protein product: CASNPTMPNEQFF.

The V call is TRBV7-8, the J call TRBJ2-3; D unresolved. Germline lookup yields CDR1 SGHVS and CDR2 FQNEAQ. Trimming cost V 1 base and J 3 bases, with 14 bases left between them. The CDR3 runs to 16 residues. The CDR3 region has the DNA TGTGCCAGCAGCTTAGATCGCGGTGGGCGAACAGATACGCAGTATTTT. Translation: CASSLDRGGRTDTQYF.

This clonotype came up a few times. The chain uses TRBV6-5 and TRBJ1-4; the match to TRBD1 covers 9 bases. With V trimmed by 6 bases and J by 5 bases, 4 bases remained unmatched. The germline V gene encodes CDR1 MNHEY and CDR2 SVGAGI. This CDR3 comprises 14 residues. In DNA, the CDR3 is TGTGCCAGCAGCCGGGACAGGGACAATGAAAAACTGTTTTTT. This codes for CASSRDRDNEKLFF.

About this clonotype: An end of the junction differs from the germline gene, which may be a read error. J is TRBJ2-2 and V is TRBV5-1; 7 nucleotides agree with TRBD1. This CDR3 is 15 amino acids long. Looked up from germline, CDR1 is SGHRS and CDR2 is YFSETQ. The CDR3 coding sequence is TGCGCCAGCAGCCTCACAGGGGTGAACACCGGGGAGCGGTTTTTT. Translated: CASSLTGVNTGERFF.

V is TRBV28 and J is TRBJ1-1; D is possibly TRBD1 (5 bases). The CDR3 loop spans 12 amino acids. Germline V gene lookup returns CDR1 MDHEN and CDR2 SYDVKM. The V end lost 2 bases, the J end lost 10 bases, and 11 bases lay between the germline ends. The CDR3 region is CASSLIPRGAFF. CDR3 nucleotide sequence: TGTGCCAGCAGTTTAATACCGAGGGGAGCTTTCTTT. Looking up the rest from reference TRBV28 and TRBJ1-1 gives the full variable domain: DVKVTQSSRYLVKRTGEKVFLECVQDMDHENMFWYRQDPGLGLRLIYFSYDVKMKEKGDIPEGYSVSREKKERFSLILESASTNQTSMYLCASSLIPRGAFFGQGTRLTVV.

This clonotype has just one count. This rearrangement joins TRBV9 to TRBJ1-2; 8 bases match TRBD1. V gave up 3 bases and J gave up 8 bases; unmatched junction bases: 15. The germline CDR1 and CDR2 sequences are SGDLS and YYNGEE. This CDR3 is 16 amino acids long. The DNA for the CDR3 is TGTGCCAGCAGCGCAAAGCGAGGACAGGGAGGAGGCGGCTACACCTTC. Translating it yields CASSAKRGQGGGGYTF.

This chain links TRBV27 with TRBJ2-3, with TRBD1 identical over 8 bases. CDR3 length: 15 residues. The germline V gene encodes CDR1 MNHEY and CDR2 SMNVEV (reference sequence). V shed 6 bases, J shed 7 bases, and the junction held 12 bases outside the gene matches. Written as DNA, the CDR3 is TGTGCCAGCAGGGATTCCTGGACAGGGTTGCATACGCAGTATTTT. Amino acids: CASRDSWTGLHTQYF.

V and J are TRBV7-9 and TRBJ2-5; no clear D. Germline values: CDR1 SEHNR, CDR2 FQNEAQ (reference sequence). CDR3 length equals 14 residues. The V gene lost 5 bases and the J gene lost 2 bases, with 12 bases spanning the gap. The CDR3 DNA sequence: TGTGCCAGCAGCGCCGGTAAAGTTCAAGAGACCCAGTACTTC. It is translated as CASSAGKVQETQYF.

Written as DNA, the CDR3 is TGTGCCAGCAGGTTAGGGACAGGGGGCGGGACCCAGTACTTC. Protein sequence: CASRLGTGGGTQYF. V usage is TRBV27 and J usage is TRBJ2-5; 12 bases map to TRBD1. The germline V gene has CDR1 MNHEY and CDR2 SMNVEV (reference sequence). J gave up 7 bases and V 6 bases, and 6 bases lay outside the gene matches. The CDR3 consists of 14 residues.

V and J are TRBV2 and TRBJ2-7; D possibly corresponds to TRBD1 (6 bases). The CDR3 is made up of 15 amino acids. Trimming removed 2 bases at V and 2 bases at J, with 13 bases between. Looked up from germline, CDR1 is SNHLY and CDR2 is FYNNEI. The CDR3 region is CASSERTALTYEQYF. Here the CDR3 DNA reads TGTGCCAGCAGTGAAAGGACAGCCCTAACCTACGAGCAGTACTTC. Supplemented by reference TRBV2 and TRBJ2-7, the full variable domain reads EPEVTQTPSHQVTQMGQEVILRCVPISNHLYFYWYRQILGQKVEFLVSFYNNEISEKSEIFDDQFSVERPDGSNFTLKIRSTKLEDSAMYFCASSERTALTYEQYFGPGTRLTVT.

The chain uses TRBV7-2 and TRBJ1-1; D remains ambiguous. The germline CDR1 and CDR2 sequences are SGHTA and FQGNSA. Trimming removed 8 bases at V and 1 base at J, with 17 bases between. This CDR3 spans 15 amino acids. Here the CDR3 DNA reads TGTGCCAGCTCCCAAGCAGGAGGAGAGAACACTGAAGCTTTCTTT. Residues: CASSQAGGENTEAFF.

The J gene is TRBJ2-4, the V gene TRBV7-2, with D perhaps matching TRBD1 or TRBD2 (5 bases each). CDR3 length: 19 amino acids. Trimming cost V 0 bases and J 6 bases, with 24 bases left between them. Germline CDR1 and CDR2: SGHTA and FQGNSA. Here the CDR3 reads CASSLALPGTQHPGNIQYF. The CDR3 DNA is TGTGCCAGCAGCTTAGCCCTACCCGGGACCCAGCACCCTGGAAACATTCAGTACTTC.